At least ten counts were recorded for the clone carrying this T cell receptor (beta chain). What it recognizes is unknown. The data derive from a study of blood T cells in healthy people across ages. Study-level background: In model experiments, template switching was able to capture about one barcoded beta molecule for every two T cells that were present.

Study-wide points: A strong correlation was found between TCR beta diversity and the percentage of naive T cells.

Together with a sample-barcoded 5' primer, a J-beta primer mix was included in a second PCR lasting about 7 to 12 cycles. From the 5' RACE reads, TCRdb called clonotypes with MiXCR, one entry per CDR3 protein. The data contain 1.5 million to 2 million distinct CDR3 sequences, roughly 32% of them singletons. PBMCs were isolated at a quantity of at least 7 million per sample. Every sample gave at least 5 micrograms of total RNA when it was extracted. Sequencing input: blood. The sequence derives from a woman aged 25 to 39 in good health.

CDR3 nucleotides: TGTGCCAGCAGCTTAGATCTAACGTCTTATGGCTACACCTTC. This codes for CASSLDLTSYGYTF. This chain connects TRBV11-2 to TRBJ1-2; D call uncertain. In germline, CDR1 is SGHAT, CDR2 FQNNGV. The CDR3 length is 14 residues. V lost 0 bases, J lost 5 bases, and 10 bases lay in between.